A selection of T cell receptor beta chains follows, all from one sample in a study of blood T cells in healthy people across ages. TCRdb re-derived calls from the 5' RACE reads in MiXCR, one entry per CDR3 protein. The data show roughly 860,000 distinct CDR3 sequences, approximately 67% seen once. The sample comprised blood. The receptor set was obtained from a man aged 25-40 years in good health. Each CDR3 is given with its conserved first and last residue. D genes are given only for firm matches. Only part of the rows carry a size: once, few, many, or a class if the clone is expanded.

j_call | clone_size | v_call | d_call | cdr3_aa | cdr3_nt
TRBJ1-2 | . | TRBV25-1 | . | CASTPSGADGYTF | TGTGCCAGCACCCCCTCAGGGGCAGATGGCTACACCTTC
TRBJ2-5 | few | TRBV11-3 | . | CASSLVRRVQETQYF | TGTGCCAGCAGCTTAGTCAGGAGGGTCCAAGAGACCCAGTACTTC
TRBJ2-3 | . | TRBV28 | . | CASSEQRPLGLAQYF | TGTGCCAGCAGTGAACAGCGCCCCCTGGGTTTGGCGCAGTATTTT
TRBJ2-1 | . | TRBV3-1 | . | CASSHPTLGGSYNEQFF | TGTGCCAGCAGCCATCCAACCCTAGGGGGCTCCTACAATGAGCAGTTCTTC
TRBJ2-5 | . | TRBV7-2 | . | CASSPYMGNEQYF | TGTGCCAGCAGCCCCTACATGGGAAATGAGCAGTACTTC
TRBJ1-1 | once | TRBV5-1 | . | CASSLFSSGGQNTEAFF | TGCGCCAGCAGCTTGTTTAGTTCGGGAGGACAGAACACTGAAGCTTTCTTT
TRBJ2-3 | . | TRBV7-2 | TRBD1 | CASSFQTGGVRDTQYF | TGTGCCAGCAGCTTCCAGACAGGGGGCGTAAGAGATACGCAGTATTTT
TRBJ1-1 | few | TRBV27 | . | CASSLWSGPTATEAFF | TGTGCCAGCAGTTTATGGTCGGGACCGACGGCCACTGAAGCTTTCTTT
TRBJ2-7 | . | TRBV11-1 | . | CASSSRGMGPLYEQYF | TGTGCCAGCAGCTCGAGGGGTATGGGTCCGCTCTACGAGCAGTACTTC
TRBJ1-1 | few | TRBV6-4 | . | CASSDSTTGNTEAFF | TGTGCCAGCAGTGACTCCACTACAGGGAACACTGAAGCTTTCTTT
TRBJ2-3 | . | TRBV29-1 | . | CSVSSQMDTQYF | TGCAGCGTTTCAAGCCAGATGGATACGCAGTATTTT
TRBJ2-4 | . | TRBV27 | . | CASSPTATKNIQYF | TGTGCCAGCAGCCCGACAGCAACCAAAAACATTCAGTACTTC
TRBJ1-5 | once | TRBV29-1 | TRBD1 | CSVGTAKNQPQHF | TGCAGCGTCGGGACAGCGAAAAATCAGCCCCAGCATTTT
TRBJ1-6 | . | TRBV7-8 | TRBD1 | CASSWLDRVYNSPLHF | TGTGCCAGCAGCTGGCTAGACAGGGTCTATAATTCACCCCTCCACTTT
TRBJ2-5 | . | TRBV7-2 | TRBD2 | CASSLGSAGGQETQYF | TGTGCCAGCAGCTTAGGGTCAGCGGGGGGGCAGGAGACCCAGTACTTC
TRBJ2-7 | . | TRBV28 | . | CASSASTDSYEQYF | TGTGCCAGCAGCGCCTCGACCGACTCCTACGAGCAGTACTTC
TRBJ2-1 | few | TRBV5-1 | . | CASSPDFPGGEQFF | TGCGCCAGCAGCCCGGACTTCCCGGGTGGCGAGCAGTTCTTC
TRBJ2-5 | few | TRBV6-2/TRBV6-3 | . | CASSSALVETQYF | TGTGCCAGCAGTTCCGCACTAGTGGAGACCCAGTACTTC
TRBJ1-1 | . | TRBV4-2 | . | CASSQAINSRTEAFF | TGTGCCAGCAGCCAAGCCATTAATAGTCGGACTGAAGCTTTCTTT
TRBJ2-5 | . | TRBV13 | . | CASSPQGIGETQYF | TGTGCCAGCAGCCCCCAGGGTATCGGGGAGACCCAGTACTTC
TRBJ2-1 | . | TRBV6-2/TRBV6-3 | . | CASSTRRRASYNEQFF | TGTGCCAGCAGTACCCGTAGGCGGGCGTCCTACAATGAGCAGTTCTTC
TRBJ1-2 | . | TRBV4-3 | . | CASSQPHETSYTF | TGCGCCAGCAGCCAACCCCACGAGACGAGCTACACCTTC
TRBJ2-7 | . | TRBV4-2 | . | CASSPGSGAYRSYEQYF | TGTGCCAGCAGCCCCGGCTCGGGGGCGTACCGCTCCTACGAGCAGTACTTC
TRBJ2-7 | . | TRBV7-2 | . | CASSQPDPYEQYF | TGTGCCAGTAGCCAACCAGATCCCTACGAGCAGTACTTC
TRBJ2-3 | once | TRBV29-1 | . | CSVEDRLDSPDTQYF | TGCAGCGTTGAAGATCGCCTAGACTCCCCGGATACGCAGTATTTT
TRBJ2-1 | . | TRBV7-2 | TRBD2 | CASSLTLAGGRNEQFF | TGTGCCAGCAGCTTAACACTAGCGGGGGGGCGCAATGAGCAGTTCTTC
TRBJ2-7 | . | TRBV9 | TRBD2 | CASSQRGGGYEQYF | TGTGCCAGCAGCCAGCGGGGGGGTGGCTACGAGCAGTACTTC
TRBJ1-1 | few | TRBV7-3 | . | CASSLRGARTEAFF | TGTGCCAGCAGCTTACGTGGGGCACGGACTGAAGCTTTCTTT
TRBJ2-5 | few | TRBV27 | . | CASSLPPQETQYF | TGTGCCAGCAGTTTACCGCCCCAAGAGACCCAGTACTTC
TRBJ1-1 | . | TRBV6-2/TRBV6-3 | . | CASSREALGEAFF | TGTGCCAGCAGCCGGGAAGCATTAGGTGAAGCTTTCTTT
TRBJ1-5 | few | TRBV29-1 | . | CSVASRGLNQPQHF | TGCAGCGTTGCGAGTCGGGGGCTGAATCAGCCCCAGCATTTT
TRBJ2-5 | . | TRBV7-2 | TRBD1 | CASSLADRVVQETQYF | TGTGCCAGCAGCTTAGCGGACAGGGTGGTCCAAGAGACCCAGTACTTC
TRBJ2-7 | few | TRBV12-3/TRBV12-4 | . | CASSLEQARTYEQYF | TGTGCCAGCAGTTTAGAACAGGCGCGAACCTACGAGCAGTACTTC
TRBJ2-7 | few | TRBV4-1 | . | CASSQVRVSLTDHEQYF | TGCGCCAGCAGCCAAGTCCGAGTGTCTTTAACCGATCACGAGCAGTACTTC
TRBJ2-1 | . | TRBV3-1 | . | CASSRQLAGPNEQFF | TGTGCCAGCAGCCGCCAATTGGCAGGACCAAATGAGCAGTTCTTC
TRBJ2-7 | . | TRBV6-2/TRBV6-3 | . | CASSYEGVYEQYF | TGTGCCAGCAGTTACGAGGGGGTCTACGAGCAGTACTTC
TRBJ2-5 | . | TRBV4-3 | TRBD2 | CASSHGSSGAQETQYF | TGCGCCAGCAGCCATGGCTCTAGCGGGGCTCAAGAGACCCAGTACTTC